The next 8 T cell receptor beta chains were all read from a single sample in a study of Ad26.COV2.S vaccination and SARS-CoV-2 variants. As for treatment: roughly 20 received Ad26.COV2.S at low or high dose, single or two shots; roughly 5 received placebo; per-sample allocation not given. Sample collection was performed on day 63 after the first vaccine or placebo injection. Profiled with immunoSEQ multiplex PCR; TCRdb holds only in-frame clones, not every one. The data hold more than 300,000 clones, with approximately 90% observed a single time. The specimen comprised peripheral blood, sampled in a trial of Ad26.COV2.S vaccine versus placebo. Source of these receptors: a person between 18 and 60 years old who received the Ad26.COV2.S COVID-19 vaccine or a placebo.

CDR3 protein: CASSQPGQVTNTEAFF. CDR3 nucleotides: TGTGCCAGCAGCCAACCTGGACAGGTCACGAACACTGAAGCTTTCTTT. This chain joins TRBV14 and TRBJ1-1, with TRBD1 matching over 7 bases. The junction had 7 bases not matched to a gene; V was cut back by 2 bases and J by 1 base. CDR1 is SGHDN and CDR2 is FVKESK in the germline V gene. The CDR3 length is 16 residues. Full variable domain (outside the CDR3, taken from reference TRBV14 and TRBJ1-1): EAGVTQFPSHSVIEKGQTVTLRCDPISGHDNLYWYRRVMGKEIKFLLHFVKESKQDESGMPNNRFLAERTGGTYSTLKVQPAELEDSGVYFCASSQPGQVTNTEAFFGQGTRLTVV.

The chain uses TRBV5-6 and TRBJ2-5, with 7 bases fitting TRBD2. The CDR3 spans 15 residues. Germline-derived CDR1 and CDR2 are SGHDT and YYEEEE. Unmatched junction bases numbered 7, after V lost 2 bases and J lost 3 bases. CDR3 protein: CASSFWEGLKETQYF. The CDR3 DNA reads TGTGCCAGCAGCTTCTGGGAGGGATTAAAAGAGACCCAGTACTTC.

This chain links TRBV5-6 with TRBJ1-5; D call uncertain. Trimming took 2 bases from V and 0 from J, leaving 6 bases between them. This CDR3 region has 14 residues. Germline assignment: CDR1 SGHDT and CDR2 YYEEEE. The CDR3 spells CASSFFNSNQPQHF. CDR3 nucleotide sequence: TGTGCCAGCAGCTTTTTTAATAGCAATCAGCCCCAGCATTTT.

This CDR3 reads CASSLFRYRSRGTEAFF. For the CDR3, the DNA is TGTGCCAGCAGTTTATTTCGGTACCGGTCCCGGGGGACTGAAGCTTTCTTT. The chain joins TRBV28 to TRBJ1-1; a weak D match, TRBD1 (5 bases). Germline CDR1 reads MDHEN; CDR2 reads SYDVKM. The CDR3 consists of 17 residues. V dropped 1 base and J dropped 5 bases, with 20 bases sitting between them.

The J gene is TRBJ2-7, the V gene TRBV15; 8 nucleotides line up with TRBD1. This CDR3 is built from 15 residues. Per the germline V gene, CDR1 is LNHNV and CDR2 is YYDKDF (reference sequence). V lost 3 bases to trimming and J lost 7 bases; unmatched junction nucleotides: 11. The CDR3 DNA sequence: TGTGCCACCAGCAGGGATAGACAGGGGTCGGGTGAGCAGTACTTC. It translates to CATSRDRQGSGEQYF. Full variable domain (outside the CDR3, taken from reference TRBV15 and TRBJ2-7): DAMVIQNPRYQVTQFGKPVTLSCSQTLNHNVMYWYQQKSSQAPKLLFHYYDKDFNNEADTPDNFQSRRPNTSFCFLDIRSPGLGDTAMYLCATSRDRQGSGEQYFGPGTRLTVT.

The J gene is TRBJ1-4, the V gene TRBV30; D gene unclear. The CDR3 runs 14 residues. CDR1 and CDR2 (germline): GTSNPN, SVGIG (reference sequence). With 3 bases removed from V and 1 base from J, the gap between germline ends came to 9 bases. DNA of the CDR3: TGTGCCTGGAGCTCGACCAGAACTAATGAAAAACTGTTTTTT. This codes for CAWSSTRTNEKLFF.

V and J are TRBV4-1 and TRBJ2-2; 7 positions agree with TRBD2. CDR1 and CDR2 (germline): MGHRA, YSYEKL. This CDR3 is built from 16 residues. V was pared by 0 bases and J by 2 bases, with 3 bases of the junction left unmatched. The CDR3 protein is CASSQDASGNTGELFF. CDR3 in DNA: TGCGCCAGCAGCCAAGATGCTAGCGGAAACACCGGGGAGCTGTTTTTT.

The J gene is TRBJ2-1, the V gene TRBV5-4, with D perhaps TRBD2 (6 bases). Germline V CDR1 and CDR2: SGHNT, YYREEE (reference sequence). This CDR3 is 16 amino acids long. V was trimmed by 4 bases and J by 9 bases, leaving 23 bases between them. The CDR3 DNA sequence: TGTGCCAGCAGCCATTACTCGGGAGTTGCTTGGAGTGAGCAGTTCTTC. Its translation is CASSHYSGVAWSEQFF. The entire variable domain, with the rest obtained from reference TRBV5-4 and TRBJ2-1, is as follows: ETGVTQSPTHLIKTRGQQVTLRCSSQSGHNTVSWYQQALGQGPQFIFQYYREEENGRGNFPPRFSGLQFPNYSSELNVNALELDDSALYLCASSHYSGVAWSEQFFGPGTRLTVL.